This T cell receptor beta chain stems from a study of blood T cell repertoires in COVID-19. Study overall: From the United States, Italy and Spain came samples of acute and convalescent COVID-19.

Using immunoSEQ multiplex PCR, the repertoire was profiled, and TCRdb retains in-frame clones only, with some absent. In the table there are under 200,000 clones, more than 75% of which are singletons. The CDR3 contains 18 residues. The junction had 9 bases not matched to a gene; V was cut back by 0 bases and J by 4 bases. Per germline, CDR1 ENHRY and CDR2 SYGVKD. The sequencing input was peripheral blood. V usage is TRBV10-3 and J usage is TRBJ2-2; 9 bases are shared with TRBD2. This clonotype was sampled from a woman older than 75 with acute or convalescent COVID-19. The CDR3 sequence is CAISESTRGTSFTGELFF. CDR3 nucleotides: TGTGCCATCAGTGAGTCGACTCGAGGGACTAGCTTCACCGGGGAGCTGTTTTTT.